This TCR beta chain was captured in a study of T cells in Graves' hyperthyroidism and ophthalmopathy. Broader study findings: Model output signaled ophthalmopathy a median roughly six months ahead of onset. Blood also showed most of the thyroid clonotypes that were expanded above 0.001.

The ends were cut back, 3 bases at V and 11 bases at J, with 13 bases in the middle. This CDR3 has 12 amino acids. CDR1 is LGHDT and CDR2 is YNNKEL in the germline V gene (reference sequence). This clonotype came up many times. The antigen is undetermined. The source material, RNA transcripts, was used to amplify TCR beta CDR3 regions. HTBI primers drove first-round RT-PCR of the TCR CDR3. TCRdb reprocessed the multiplex PCR reads with MiXCR, giving one entry per CDR3 protein. The sample holds a few hundred thousand distinct CDR3 sequences, approximately 15% seen once. This TCR came from a young woman with Graves' hyperthyroidism. The material sequenced was blood. The chain recombines TRBV3-1 with TRBJ1-1, with unresolved D. CDR3 residues: CASSHPAASAFF. CDR3 in DNA: TGTGCCAGCAGCCACCCGGCAGCGAGCGCTTTCTTT.